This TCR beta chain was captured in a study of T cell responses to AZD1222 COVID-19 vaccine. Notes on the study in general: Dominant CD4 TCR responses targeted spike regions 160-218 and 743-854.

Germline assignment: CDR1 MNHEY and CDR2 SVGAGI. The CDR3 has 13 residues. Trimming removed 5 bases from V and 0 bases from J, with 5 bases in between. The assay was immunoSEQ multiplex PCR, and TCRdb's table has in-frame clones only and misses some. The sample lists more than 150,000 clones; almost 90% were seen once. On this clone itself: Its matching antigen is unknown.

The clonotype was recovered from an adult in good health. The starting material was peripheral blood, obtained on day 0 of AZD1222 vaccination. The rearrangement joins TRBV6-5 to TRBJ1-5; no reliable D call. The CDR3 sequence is CASSPASNQPQHF. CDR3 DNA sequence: TGTGCCAGCAGTCCAGCTAGCAATCAGCCCCAGCATTTT.